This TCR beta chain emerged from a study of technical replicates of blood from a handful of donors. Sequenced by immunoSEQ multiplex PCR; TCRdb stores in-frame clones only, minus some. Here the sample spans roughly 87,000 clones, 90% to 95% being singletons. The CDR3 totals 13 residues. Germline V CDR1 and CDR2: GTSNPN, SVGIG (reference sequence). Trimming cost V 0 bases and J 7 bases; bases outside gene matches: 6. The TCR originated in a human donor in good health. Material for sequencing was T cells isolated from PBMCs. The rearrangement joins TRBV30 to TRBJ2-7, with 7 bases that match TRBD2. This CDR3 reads CAWSVLAEGEQYF. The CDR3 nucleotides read TGTGCCTGGAGTGTTCTAGCGGAAGGGGAGCAGTACTTC.